The entry below describes one T cell receptor (beta chain). The data belong to a study of blood T cell repertoires in COVID-19. Study context: Donors in the United States, Italy and Spain gave samples during acute or convalescent COVID-19.

The CDR3 sequence is 15 residues long. The V gene lost 3 bases and the J gene lost 7 bases, with 14 bases spanning the gap. Germline V gene sequence: CDR1 SGHRS, CDR2 YFSETQ. Authors' data handling: Estimated nucleated cell counts came from reference gene primer amplification. Clones were read by immunoSEQ multiplex PCR, and TCRdb kept only the in-frame ones, dropping some. V, J and clone size are taken as reported in that table, and D and trimming were inferred from the DNA itself. The data show roughly 80,000 clones, around 88% seen once. Sequenced: peripheral blood. The receptor was derived from a woman aged 80 or over with acute or convalescent COVID-19. V gene TRBV5-1 combines with J gene TRBJ1-6, with D possibly being TRBD1 (6 bases). The CDR3 DNA follows: TGCGCCAGCAGCTGGCAGGGGACGGGGAATTCACCCCTCCACTTT. Translated, it gives CASSWQGTGNSPLHF.